These 18 T cell receptor beta chains share one sample of origin, sequenced in a study of identical twins. TCRdb used MiXCR to reprocess the 5' RACE reads, holding one entry per CDR3 protein. The sample includes 430,000 or so distinct CDR3 sequences, roughly 24% of them seen just once. The same sample was also used in a study of T cells expressing NK-cell markers.

The source material was CD4+ T cells sorted from blood. The receptors were gathered from a woman in her late teens or twenties in good health.

The genes are TRBV20-1 and TRBJ2-5; the D gene is possibly TRBD1 (6 bases). CDR1 and CDR2 (germline): DFQATT, SNEGSKA (reference sequence). V was pared by 4 bases and J by 3 bases, with 15 bases between. CDR3 length equals 14 residues. CDR3 coding DNA: TGCAGTGCTATCACCGGACAGCTTAAAGAGACCCAGTACTTC. Amino acid sequence: CSAITGQLKETQYF.

This clonotype was picked up many times. The chain joins TRBV12-3 or TRBV12-4 to TRBJ1-1, with D unresolved. Trimming left V 1 base short and J 2 bases short, with 8 bases between. This CDR3 region has 14 residues. CDR3 DNA sequence: TGTGCCAGCAGTTTAGGGACGGCAAACACTGAAGCTTTCTTT. Protein: CASSLGTANTEAFF.

This clonotype was detected only once. This sequence joins TRBV4-2 and TRBJ2-5; TRBD2 matches at 11 bases. CDR3 length: 18 residues. The junction had 10 bases not matched to a gene; V was cut back by 0 bases and J by 4 bases. Germline V CDR1 and CDR2: LGHNA, YNFKEQ. CDR3 in amino acids: CASSQDGVAGGRGETQYF. The CDR3 DNA follows: TGTGCCAGCAGCCAAGATGGGGTAGCGGGGGGGCGTGGAGAGACCCAGTACTTC.

This clonotype was found once. This chain links TRBV29-1 with TRBJ1-1; D unclear. V lost 7 bases and J 4 bases, leaving 7 bases between the germline ends. Germline CDR1 reads SQVTM; CDR2 reads ANQGSEA. The CDR3 totals 10 residues. The CDR3 here is CSARSTEAFF. The CDR3 coding sequence is TGCAGCGCGCGCAGCACTGAAGCTTTCTTT.

This chain connects TRBV11-2 to TRBJ2-2, with 9 bases aligning to TRBD2. Trimming cost V 5 bases and J 8 bases; bases outside gene matches: 9. CDR3 length: 15 residues. The germline V gene has CDR1 SGHAT and CDR2 FQNNGV. This CDR3 reads CASSVSGGWAGELFF. The DNA for the CDR3 is TGTGCCAGCAGCGTTAGCGGGGGCTGGGCGGGGGAGCTGTTTTTT.

This clonotype appeared a few times. The chain links TRBV6-6 to TRBJ2-3; D is undetermined. Trimming took 0 bases from V and 10 from J, leaving 8 bases between them. This CDR3 has 12 amino acids. Looked up from germline, CDR1 is MNHNY and CDR2 is SVGAGI (reference sequence). The CDR3 nucleotides read TGTGCCAGCAGTTACTCGATGGATCCGCAGTATTTT. Translation gives CASSYSMDPQYF.

There are a few counts of this clonotype. The chain recombines TRBV7-2 with TRBJ2-3, with a weak D call TRBD2 (6 bases). The CDR3 sequence is 15 residues long. Germline loops: CDR1 SGHTA, CDR2 FQGNSA. Trimming removed 1 base at V and 5 bases at J, with 13 bases between. The DNA of the CDR3 is TGTGCCAGCAGCTTAGGTCTACTAGCCGGAGATACGCAGTATTTT. Its translation is CASSLGLLAGDTQYF.

The rearrangement links TRBV7-9 to TRBJ2-2; D is undetermined. V was trimmed by 4 bases and J by 8 bases, leaving 11 bases between them. The CDR3 is made up of 13 amino acids. In germline, CDR1 is SEHNR, CDR2 FQNEAQ (reference sequence). CDR3 bases: TGTGCCAGCAGCTCACCGGCCCGGGGGGAGCTGTTTTTT. It specifies CASSSPARGELFF. The complete variable domain, with remaining parts taken from reference TRBV7-9 and TRBJ2-2, reads DTGVSQNPRHKITKRGQNVTFRCDPISEHNRLYWYRQTLGQGPEFLTYFQNEAQLEKSRLLSDRFSAERPKGSFSTLEIQRTEQGDSAMYLCASSSPARGELFFGEGSRLTVL.

In this sample, this clonotype turned up a few times. The rearrangement joins TRBV5-1 to TRBJ2-5; TRBD2 agrees at 7 bases. Germline CDR1 reads SGHRS; CDR2 reads YFSETQ. V shed 0 bases and J 5 bases; nucleotides not matched to a gene: 4. This CDR3 spans 14 amino acids. CDR3 sequence (DNA): TGCGCCAGCAGCTTGGAGGCTAGCGGCGAGACCCAGTACTTC. It yields the protein CASSLEASGETQYF.

This clonotype was counted between two and nine times. The chain carries TRBV6-4 and TRBJ2-3, with D maybe TRBD2 (5 bases). The CDR3 totals 14 residues. With 11 bases removed from V and 8 bases from J, the gap between germline ends came to 23 bases. CDR1 is MRHNA, CDR2 SNTAGT, per germline. The CDR3 DNA reads TGTGCCTGCGCTACCTCGGGTCTTGAGGGTACGCAGTATTTT. Amino acids: CACATSGLEGTQYF.

The CDR3 spells CASTLGRGPDNEQFF. The CDR3 nucleotides are TGTGCCAGCACCCTCGGGAGGGGGCCCGACAATGAGCAGTTCTTC. The chain joins TRBV12-3 or TRBV12-4 to TRBJ2-1; D is perhaps TRBD2 (8 bases). This CDR3 has 15 residues. V was shortened by 7 bases and J by 5 bases, with 18 bases between the two germline ends.

This clonotype was seen a handful of times. The chain is built from TRBV20-1 and TRBJ2-5, with 9 bases that match TRBD2. Germline V lookup: CDR1 DFQATT, CDR2 SNEGSKA (reference sequence). The CDR3 length is 15 residues. Trimming removed 0 bases from V and 5 bases from J; junction bases left unmatched: 7. The CDR3 sequence is CSARDLTSGSETQYF. The CDR3 coding sequence is TGCAGTGCTAGAGACCTGACTAGCGGTAGCGAGACCCAGTACTTC.

A few counts support this clonotype. The chain combines TRBV3-1 with TRBJ2-2, with D perhaps TRBD1 (6 bases). This CDR3 has 14 amino acids. Germline loops: CDR1 LGHDT, CDR2 YNNKEL (reference sequence). V was clipped by 4 bases and J by 3 bases, with 9 bases between them. The CDR3 coding sequence is TGTGCCAGCAGCCGGAAGGGGGACACCGGGGAGCTGTTTTTT. Encoded protein: CASSRKGDTGELFF.

This chain uses TRBV27 with TRBJ2-7, with 11 bases aligning to TRBD2. CDR1 and CDR2 (germline): MNHEY, SMNVEV (reference sequence). V trimming: 8 bases; J trimming: 3 bases; junction bases outside the gene matches: 6. The CDR3 has 14 residues. CDR3 residues: CASRLGTSGYEQYF. The CDR3 nucleotides read TGTGCCAGCCGCCTGGGGACTAGCGGCTACGAGCAGTACTTC.

This clonotype was seen a handful of times. The genes are TRBV4-3 and TRBJ1-2; D is uncertain. The V and J ends lost 1 base and 5 bases respectively, with 11 bases between them. The CDR3 sequence is 14 residues long. Germline CDR1 LGHNA, CDR2 YSLEER. The CDR3 DNA is TGCGCCAGCAGCCAAGTTCGGAGTGGATATGGCTACACCTTC. The encoded protein is CASSQVRSGYGYTF.

This clonotype was counted between two and nine times. The gene calls are TRBV20-1 and TRBJ1-1, with 8 bases fitting TRBD1. The CDR3 sequence is 12 residues long. The V and J ends lost 5 bases and 5 bases, in that order; junction bases with no gene match: 4. The V gene's germline CDR1 is DFQATT and CDR2 SNEGSKA (reference sequence). CDR3 in DNA: TGCAGTGCTTGGCAGGGGGCAACTGAAGCTTTCTTT. Amino acids: CSAWQGATEAFF.

The chain uses TRBV25-1 and TRBJ1-3; D call uncertain. Germline V CDR1 and CDR2: MGHDK, SYGVNS. This CDR3 is built from 12 residues. V lost 7 bases and J 4 bases, leaving 8 bases between the germline ends. The DNA for the CDR3 is TGTGCCAGCACGAGCCAGGGAAACACCATATATTTT. Translating it yields CASTSQGNTIYF.

V and J are TRBV7-2 and TRBJ2-7; D is perhaps TRBD2 (5 bases). V gave up 4 bases and J gave up 6 bases, with 16 bases separating them. This CDR3 comprises 14 residues. From germline, CDR1 is SGHTA and CDR2 FQGNSA. The CDR3 nucleotides read TGTGCCAGCAGCTCCAGCGGAGAGATCAGCGAGCAGTACTTC. Protein sequence: CASSSSGEISEQYF. Full variable domain (outside the CDR3, taken from reference TRBV7-2 and TRBJ2-7): GAGVSQSPSNKVTEKGKDVELRCDPISGHTALYWYRQSLGQGLEFLIYFQGNSAPDKSGLPSDRFSAERTGGSVSTLTIQRTQQEDSAVYLCASSSSGEISEQYFGPGTRLTVT.